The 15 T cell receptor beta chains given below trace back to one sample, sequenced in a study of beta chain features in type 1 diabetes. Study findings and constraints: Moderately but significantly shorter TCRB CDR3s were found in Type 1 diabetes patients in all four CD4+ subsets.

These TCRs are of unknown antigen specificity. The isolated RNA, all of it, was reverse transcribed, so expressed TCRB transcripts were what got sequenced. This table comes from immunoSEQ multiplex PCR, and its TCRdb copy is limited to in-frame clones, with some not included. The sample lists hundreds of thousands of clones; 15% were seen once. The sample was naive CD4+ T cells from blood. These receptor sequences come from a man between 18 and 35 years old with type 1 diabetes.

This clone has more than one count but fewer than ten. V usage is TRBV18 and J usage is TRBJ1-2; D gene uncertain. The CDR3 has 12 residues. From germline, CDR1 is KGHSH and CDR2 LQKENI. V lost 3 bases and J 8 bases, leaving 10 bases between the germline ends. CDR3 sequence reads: CASSPGAGGYTF. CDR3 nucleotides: TGTGCCAGCTCACCGGGAGCGGGAGGCTACACCTTC. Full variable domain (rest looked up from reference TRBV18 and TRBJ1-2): NAGVMQNPRHLVRRRGQEARLRCSPMKGHSHVYWYRQLPEEGLKFMVYLQKENIIDESGMPKERFSAEFPKEGPSILRIQQVVRGDSAAYFCASSPGAGGYTFGSGTRLTVV.

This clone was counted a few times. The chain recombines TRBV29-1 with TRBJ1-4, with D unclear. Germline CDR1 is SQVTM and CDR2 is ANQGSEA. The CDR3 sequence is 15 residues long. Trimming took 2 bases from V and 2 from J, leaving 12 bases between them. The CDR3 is CSVELAAPTNEKLFF. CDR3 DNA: TGCAGCGTTGAATTGGCCGCCCCCACTAATGAAAAACTGTTTTTT.

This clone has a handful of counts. The CDR3 DNA follows: TGTGCCTGGAGTCGGCAGGATAATGAAAAACTGTTTTTT. Protein product: CAWSRQDNEKLFF. This chain joins TRBV30 and TRBJ1-4; no clear D gene. Germline CDR1 and CDR2: GTSNPN and SVGIG (reference sequence). The CDR3 length is 13 residues. The ends were cut back, 2 bases at V and 4 bases at J, with 8 bases in the middle.

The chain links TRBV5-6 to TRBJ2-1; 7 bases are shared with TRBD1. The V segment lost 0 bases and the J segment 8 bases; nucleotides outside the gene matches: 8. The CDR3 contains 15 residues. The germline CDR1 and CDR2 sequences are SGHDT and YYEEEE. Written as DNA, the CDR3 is TGTGCCAGCAGCTTGGATGTTCGGACAGGTTATGAGCAGTTCTTC. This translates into CASSLDVRTGYEQFF.

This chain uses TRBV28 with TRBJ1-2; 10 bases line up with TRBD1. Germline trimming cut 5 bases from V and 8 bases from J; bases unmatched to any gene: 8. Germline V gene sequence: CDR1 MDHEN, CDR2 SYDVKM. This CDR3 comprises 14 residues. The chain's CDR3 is CASSVDRGLGGYTF. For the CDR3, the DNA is TGTGCCAGCAGTGTGGACAGGGGGTTAGGGGGCTACACCTTC.

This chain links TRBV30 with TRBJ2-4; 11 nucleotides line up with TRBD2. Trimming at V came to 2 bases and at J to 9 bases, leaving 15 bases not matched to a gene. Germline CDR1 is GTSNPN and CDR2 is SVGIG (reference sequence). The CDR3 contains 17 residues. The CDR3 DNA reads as TGTGCCTGGAGTAGATTAGCGGGAGGGCCCCACCTCGGCATTCAGTACTTC. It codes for CAWSRLAGGPHLGIQYF. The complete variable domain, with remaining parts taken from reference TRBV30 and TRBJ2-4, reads SQTIHQWPATLVQPVGSPLSLECTVEGTSNPNLYWYRQAAGRGLQLLFYSVGIGQISSEVPQNLSASRPQDRQFILSSKKLLLSDSGFYLCAWSRLAGGPHLGIQYFGAGTRLSVL.

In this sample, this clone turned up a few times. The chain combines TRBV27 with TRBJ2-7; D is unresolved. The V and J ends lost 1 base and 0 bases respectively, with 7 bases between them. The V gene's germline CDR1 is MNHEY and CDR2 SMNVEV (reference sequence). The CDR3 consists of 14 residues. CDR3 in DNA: TGTGCCAGCAGTTTATACCCAGACTCCTACGAGCAGTACTTC. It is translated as CASSLYPDSYEQYF.

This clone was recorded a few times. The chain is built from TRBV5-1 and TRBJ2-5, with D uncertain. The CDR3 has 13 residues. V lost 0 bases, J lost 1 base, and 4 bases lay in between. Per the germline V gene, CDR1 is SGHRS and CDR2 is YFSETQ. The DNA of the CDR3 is TGCGCCAGCAGCTTGGCGTTCCAAGAGACCCAGTACTTC. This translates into CASSLAFQETQYF. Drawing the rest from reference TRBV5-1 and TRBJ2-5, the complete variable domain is KAGVTQTPRYLIKTRGQQVTLSCSPISGHRSVSWYQQTPGQGLQFLFEYFSETQRNKGNFPGRFSGRQFSNSRSEMNVSTLELGDSALYLCASSLAFQETQYFGPGTRLLVL.

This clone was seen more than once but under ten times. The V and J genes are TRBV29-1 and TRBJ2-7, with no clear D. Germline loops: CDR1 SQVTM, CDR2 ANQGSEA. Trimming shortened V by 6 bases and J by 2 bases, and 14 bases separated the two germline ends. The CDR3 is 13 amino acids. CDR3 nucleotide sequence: TGCAGCGTCGTTGACGAGGATCCCTACGAGCAGTACTTC. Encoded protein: CSVVDEDPYEQYF.

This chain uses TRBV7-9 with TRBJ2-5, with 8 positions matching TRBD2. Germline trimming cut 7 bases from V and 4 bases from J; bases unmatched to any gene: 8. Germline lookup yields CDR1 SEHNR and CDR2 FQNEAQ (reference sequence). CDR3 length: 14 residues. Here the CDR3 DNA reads TGTGCCAGCAAGACTAGCGAAGGGTTAGAGACCCAGTACTTC. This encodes CASKTSEGLETQYF. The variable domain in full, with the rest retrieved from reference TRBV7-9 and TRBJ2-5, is DTGVSQNPRHKITKRGQNVTFRCDPISEHNRLYWYRQTLGQGPEFLTYFQNEAQLEKSRLLSDRFSAERPKGSFSTLEIQRTEQGDSAMYLCASKTSEGLETQYFGPGTRLLVL.

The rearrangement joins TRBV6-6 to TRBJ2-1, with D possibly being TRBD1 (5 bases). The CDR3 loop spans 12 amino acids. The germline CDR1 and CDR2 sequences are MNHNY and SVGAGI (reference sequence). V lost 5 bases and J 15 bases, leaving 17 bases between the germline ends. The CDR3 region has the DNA TGTGCCAGCAGTACACAGGCCCTTAGGGTGTTCTTC. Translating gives CASSTQALRVFF.

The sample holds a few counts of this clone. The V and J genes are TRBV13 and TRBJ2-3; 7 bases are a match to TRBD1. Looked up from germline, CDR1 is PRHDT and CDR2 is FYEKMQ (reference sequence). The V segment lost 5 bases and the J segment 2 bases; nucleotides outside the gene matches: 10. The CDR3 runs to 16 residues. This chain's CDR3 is CASSPTQGRITDTQYF. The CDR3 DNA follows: TGTGCCAGCAGCCCTACACAGGGGCGCATCACAGATACGCAGTATTTT.

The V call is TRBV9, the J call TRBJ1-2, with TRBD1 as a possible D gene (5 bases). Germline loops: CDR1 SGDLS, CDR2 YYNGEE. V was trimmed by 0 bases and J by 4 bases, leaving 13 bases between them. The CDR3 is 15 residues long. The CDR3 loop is CASSVALGGAYGYTF. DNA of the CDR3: TGTGCCAGCAGCGTAGCTCTGGGGGGAGCCTATGGCTACACCTTC.

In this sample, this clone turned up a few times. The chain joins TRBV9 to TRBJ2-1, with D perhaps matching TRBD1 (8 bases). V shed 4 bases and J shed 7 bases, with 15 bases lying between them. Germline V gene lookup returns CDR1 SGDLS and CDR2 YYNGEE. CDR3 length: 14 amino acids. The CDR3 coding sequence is TGTGCCAGCAGCAGAACAGGGGGAGGGAATGAGCAGTTCTTC. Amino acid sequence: CASSRTGGGNEQFF.

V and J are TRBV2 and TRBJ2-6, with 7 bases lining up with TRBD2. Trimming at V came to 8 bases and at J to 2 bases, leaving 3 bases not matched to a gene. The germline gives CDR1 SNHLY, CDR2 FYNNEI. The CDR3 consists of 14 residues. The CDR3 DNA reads TGTGCCAGCTGGGGGGGGGCTGGGGCCAACGTCCTGACTTTC. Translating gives CASWGGAGANVLTF.